Listed below are T cell receptor beta chains from one sample, sequenced in a study of blood T cell repertoires in COVID-19. Some clones are missing from TCRdb's copy, which holds only in-frame ones; the method was immunoSEQ multiplex PCR. The table includes just under 45,000 clones, approximately 89% detected once. Sequenced input: peripheral blood. The receptor set was obtained from a woman between 40 and 50 years old with acute or convalescent COVID-19. Both conserved end residues are part of each CDR3. A D gene is named only where the DNA matches it firmly. Where a row states a size, it is once, few, many or the class of an expanded clone; other rows omit it.

clone_size j_call v_call d_call cdr3_aa cdr3_nt
few TRBJ1-4 TRBV19 NA CASSYAGLGDEKLFF TGTGCCAGTAGTTACGCGGGACTTGGAGATGAAAAACTGTTTTTT
NA TRBJ1-1 TRBV6-5 TRBD1 CASTRGQFMNTEAFF TGTGCCAGCACCAGGGGGCAATTCATGAACACTGAAGCTTTCTTT
NA TRBJ1-5 TRBV12-3/TRBV12-4 NA CASSTLEGAQHF TGTGCCAGCAGCACCTTGGAAGGGGCCCAGCATTTT
few TRBJ2-7 TRBV28 TRBD1 CASARQQGEYEQYF TGTGCCAGCGCCCGACAACAGGGGGAATACGAGCAGTACTTC
NA TRBJ1-5 TRBV10-3 NA CAISGTDNNQPQHF TGTGCCATCAGTGGAACAGACAACAATCAGCCCCAGCATTTT
NA TRBJ1-1 TRBV6-1 TRBD1 CASSEYRTGNTEAFF TGTGCCAGCAGTGAATATAGGACAGGGAACACTGAAGCTTTCTTT
NA TRBJ2-7 TRBV4-2 NA CASSQGGWGGNPTSYEQYF TGTGCCAGCAGCCAAGGGGGGTGGGGCGGGAACCCTACCTCCTACGAGCAGTACTTC
NA TRBJ2-2 TRBV28 NA CASSSMNTGELFF TGTGCCAGCAGTTCCATGAACACCGGGGAGCTGTTTTTT
NA TRBJ1-6 TRBV28 TRBD1 CASSIRTGGVSPLHF TGTGCCAGCAGTATCAGGACAGGGGGGGTGTCACCCCTCCACTTT
few TRBJ1-6 TRBV7-2 NA CASSLLEPGISPLHF TGTGCCAGCAGCTTATTAGAACCCGGGATTTCACCCCTCCACTTT
NA TRBJ1-5 TRBV27 TRBD1 CASSLSPSRQGVSNQPQHF TGTGCCAGCAGTTTAAGCCCAAGCCGACAGGGTGTGAGCAATCAGCCCCAGCATTTT
NA TRBJ2-2 TRBV5-1 NA CASSYDPGGTGELFF TGCGCCAGCAGCTATGACCCCGGGGGCACCGGGGAGCTGTTTTTT
NA TRBJ2-3 TRBV6-5 NA CASSRTFTKGDTQYF TGTGCCAGCAGTCGGACGTTTACGAAGGGGGATACGCAGTATTTT
NA TRBJ2-7 TRBV5-1 TRBD1 CASSPGWAGGTYEQYF TGCGCCAGCAGCCCGGGTTGGGCAGGGGGCACCTACGAGCAGTACTTC
NA TRBJ2-5 TRBV7-3 TRBD1 CASSSNRGETQYF TGTGCCAGCAGCTCCAACAGGGGAGAGACCCAGTACTTC
NA TRBJ2-7 TRBV6-5 TRBD1 CASSYSGTAYEQYF TGTGCCAGCAGTTACTCAGGGACAGCCTACGAGCAGTACTTC
NA TRBJ2-1 TRBV7-2 NA CASSFTGYSYNEQFF TGTGCCAGCAGCTTTACAGGGTATAGCTACAATGAGCAGTTCTTC
NA TRBJ2-1 TRBV5-1 TRBD2 CASSRGGPPADEQFF TGCGCCAGCAGCCGGGGGGGGCCCCCAGCCGATGAGCAGTTCTTC
NA TRBJ1-2 TRBV28 TRBD1 CASSSGGQIYGYTF TGTGCCAGCAGTTCCGGGGGACAGATCTATGGCTACACCTTC
NA TRBJ2-1 TRBV5-1 NA CASSLDRVNEQFF TGCGCCAGCAGCTTAGACAGAGTCAATGAGCAGTTCTTC
NA TRBJ2-3 TRBV7-3 TRBD2 CASSLGLAGTDTQYF TGTGCCAGCAGCTTAGGACTAGCGGGCACAGATACGCAGTATTTT
NA TRBJ2-2 TRBV5-4 TRBD2 CASSSGLAGVTGELFF TGTGCCAGCAGCAGCGGACTAGCGGGAGTGACCGGGGAGCTGTTTTTT
NA TRBJ1-3 TRBV6-5 NA CASRASGNTIYF TGTGCCAGCAGGGCCTCTGGAAACACCATATATTTT
NA TRBJ1-4 TRBV5-4 TRBD1 CASSFDRAEKLFF TGTGCCAGCAGCTTTGACAGGGCTGAAAAACTGTTTTTT
NA TRBJ1-1 TRBV10-3 NA CAISDSTDTEAFF TGTGCCATCAGTGACTCTACGGACACTGAAGCTTTCTTT
once TRBJ2-3 TRBV28 NA CASSSPTLTDTQYF TGTGCCAGCAGTAGCCCAACCTTAACAGATACGCAGTATTTT
once TRBJ1-1 TRBV9 TRBD1 CASSVGSGGLGTEAFF TGTGCCAGCAGCGTAGGCTCAGGGGGCCTGGGGACTGAAGCTTTCTTT
NA TRBJ1-6 TRBV6-5 NA CASGSSYNSPLHF TGTGCCAGCGGGAGCTCCTATAATTCACCCCTCCACTTT
NA TRBJ2-5 TRBV29-1 TRBD1 CSGGQGQETQYF TGCAGCGGAGGACAGGGTCAAGAGACCCAGTACTTC
NA TRBJ1-1 TRBV29-1 NA CSVVGEEAFF TGCAGCGTCGTCGGGGAGGAAGCTTTCTTT
NA TRBJ2-2 TRBV7-9 NA CASSLRGIDTGELFF TGTGCCAGCAGCTTAAGGGGAATAGACACCGGGGAGCTGTTTTTT
NA TRBJ2-2 TRBV7-3 NA CASSGSGANTGELFF TGTGCCAGCAGCGGTTCGGGAGCGAACACCGGGGAGCTGTTTTTT
NA TRBJ1-5 TRBV5-6 NA CASSPRATQPQHF TGTGCCAGCAGCCCCAGAGCGACTCAGCCCCAGCATTTT
NA TRBJ2-1 TRBV29-1 TRBD1 CSVEQGAANEQFF TGCAGCGTTGAACAGGGGGCAGCAAATGAGCAGTTCTTC
NA TRBJ1-5 TRBV28 TRBD1 CASSSGTAAIRQPQHF TGTGCCAGCAGTTCTGGGACAGCTGCGATTCGTCAGCCCCAGCATTTT
NA TRBJ2-4 TRBV5-1 NA CASSLDGDKNIQYF TGCGCCAGCAGCTTGGATGGAGACAAAAACATTCAGTACTTC
NA TRBJ1-1 TRBV5-4 TRBD1 CASKVRDREMNTEAFF TGTGCCAGCAAGGTGCGGGACAGGGAAATGAACACTGAAGCTTTCTTT